A single sample gave rise to the 9 T cell receptor beta chains below, sequenced in a study of blood T cells in healthy people across ages. For the second PCR, which ran for about 6 to 11 cycles, a sample-barcoded 5' primer and a J-beta primer mix were used. One entry per CDR3 protein, called by TCRdb with MiXCR from the 5' RACE reads. The sample records about 800,000 distinct CDR3 sequences, 20% to 25% being singletons. This sample also belongs to another study, concerning T cells of mothers and their children.

Sequencing was carried out using blood. The receptor set was obtained from a boy aged 5-17 years in good health.

This clonotype was seen a handful of times. V gene TRBV2 combines with J gene TRBJ1-5, with TRBD1 matching over 7 bases. CDR3 length: 13 amino acids. V gave up 6 bases and J gave up 7 bases; unmatched junction bases: 6. Germline V CDR1 and CDR2: SNHLY, FYNNEI. CDR3 nucleotide sequence: TGTGCCAGCAGCCGGGACAGCTGGCAGCCCCAGCATTTT. Amino acid sequence: CASSRDSWQPQHF. Looking up the rest from reference TRBV2 and TRBJ1-5 gives the full variable domain: EPEVTQTPSHQVTQMGQEVILRCVPISNHLYFYWYRQILGQKVEFLVSFYNNEISEKSEIFDDQFSVERPDGSNFTLKIRSTKLEDSAMYFCASSRDSWQPQHFGDGTRLSIL.

The gene calls are TRBV7-6 and TRBJ1-1; no definite D call. Germline CDR1 is SGHVS and CDR2 is FNYEAQ. Trimming removed 6 bases from V and 0 bases from J, with 14 bases in between. The CDR3 covers 15 residues. CDR3 residues: CASRSEVGMNTEAFF. CDR3 nucleotide sequence: TGTGCCAGCAGATCCGAAGTCGGGATGAACACTGAAGCTTTCTTT. Filled out from reference TRBV7-6 and TRBJ1-1, the complete variable domain reads GAGVSQSPRYKVTKRGQDVALRCDPISGHVSLYWYRQALGQGPEFLTYFNYEAQQDKSGLPNDRFSAERPEGSISTLTIQRTEQRDSAMYRCASRSEVGMNTEAFFGQGTRLTVV.

The J gene is TRBJ2-1, the V gene TRBV2, with D tentatively TRBD2 (6 bases). The germline CDR1 and CDR2 sequences are SNHLY and FYNNEI. This CDR3 is built from 12 residues. V dropped 7 bases and J dropped 8 bases, with 12 bases sitting between them. The DNA of the CDR3 is TGTGCCAGCACTACGGGACTCGATGAGCAGTTCTTC. It codes for CASTTGLDEQFF.

This clonotype has more than one count but fewer than ten. The chain has TRBV21-1 and TRBJ2-5; the tabulated D call, TRBD2, remains unverified against the DNA. The DNA matches TRBJ2-7 better at its end, which makes the J call doubtful. TRBV21-1 is a pseudogene segment. The CDR3 length is 18 residues. The CDR3 region is CASSKRSGRAQESVEQYF. The CDR3 bases are TGTGCCAGCAGCAAGAGGAGCGGGAGGGCTCAGGAATCGGTCGAGCAGTACTTC.

The V call is TRBV5-5, the J call TRBJ1-4, with 11 bases matching TRBD1. Germline V CDR1 and CDR2: SGHKS, YYEKEE (reference sequence). This CDR3 comprises 16 residues. V lost 3 bases and J lost 7; bases outside the gene matches: 8. CDR3 in amino acids: CASSSATGQGVEKLFF. For the CDR3, the DNA is TGTGCCAGCAGCTCGGCTACGGGACAGGGGGTTGAAAAACTGTTTTTT.

This clonotype was seen only a few times. The V gene is TRBV7-3, the J gene TRBJ2-1; no firm D call. CDR3 length: 15 amino acids. V lost 4 bases and J lost 4, with 14 bases in between. From germline, CDR1 is SGHTA and CDR2 FQGTGA. CDR3 sequence: CASSSIPAIYNEQFF. CDR3 in DNA: TGTGCCAGCAGCTCCATCCCTGCCATTTACAATGAGCAGTTCTTC.

The V call is TRBV12-3 or TRBV12-4, the J call TRBJ2-2; 11 bases are a match to TRBD2. Losses at the gene ends were 5 bases for V and 2 bases for J; bases not matched to a gene: 7. There are 17 residues in the CDR3. CDR3 bases: TGTGCCAGCAGTACGACTAGCGGGGCCTTCAACACCGGGGAGCTGTTTTTT. Amino acid sequence: CASSTTSGAFNTGELFF.

The sample holds a few counts of this clonotype. The chain uses TRBV28 and TRBJ2-3; D is uncertain. V dropped 4 bases and J dropped 0 bases, with 17 bases sitting between them. Germline CDR1 is MDHEN and CDR2 is SYDVKM. This CDR3 has 17 amino acids. Here the CDR3 reads CASSSHSVGSSTDTQYF. The CDR3 DNA sequence: TGTGCCAGCAGTTCCCACTCCGTCGGGTCAAGCACAGATACGCAGTATTTT.

This chain joins TRBV10-3 and TRBJ2-5; 9 nucleotides align to TRBD2. In germline, CDR1 is ENHRY, CDR2 SYGVKD. This CDR3 contains 17 residues. Trimming at V came to 2 bases and at J to 7 bases, leaving 14 bases not matched to a gene. The CDR3 loop is CAISEGYAGGPLVTQYF. CDR3 in DNA: TGTGCCATCAGTGAGGGTTACGCGGGAGGGCCCTTGGTGACCCAGTACTTC.